The 8 T cell receptor beta chains below come from one sample, sequenced in a study of T cells in Graves' hyperthyroidism and ophthalmopathy. What was amplified from RNA transcripts were TCR beta CDR3 regions. The study used the HTBI primer set for a first-round RT-PCR of the TCR CDR3. TCRdb redid the calling of the multiplex PCR reads with MiXCR, one entry per CDR3 protein. The repertoire holds over 500,000 distinct CDR3 sequences, with over 35% as singletons. The specimen sequenced was peripheral blood or thyroid tissue (not recorded which). These receptors originate from an adult woman with Graves' disease, either hyperthyroidism or ophthalmopathy (not recorded which).

This clonotype was seen many times. V gene TRBV20-1 combines with J gene TRBJ1-2, with D maybe TRBD1 (5 bases). With 5 bases removed from V and 4 bases from J, the gap between germline ends came to 17 bases. The CDR3 has 14 residues. The V gene's germline CDR1 is DFQATT and CDR2 SNEGSKA (reference sequence). The CDR3 spells CSADLPETAYGYTF. The CDR3 DNA is TGCAGTGCTGATCTCCCGGAGACAGCCTATGGCTACACCTTC.

This clonotype was counted ten times or more. The V call is TRBV20-1, the J call TRBJ2-7; D tentatively fits TRBD1 or TRBD2 (5 bases each). V lost 3 bases and J lost 0, with 15 bases in between. The CDR3 is 15 amino acids. Per the germline V gene, CDR1 is DFQATT and CDR2 is SNEGSKA (reference sequence). CDR3 residues: CSARDRDGSSYEQYF. CDR3 coding DNA: TGCAGTGCTAGGGACCGGGACGGCAGCTCCTACGAGCAGTACTTC.

There are a few counts of this clonotype. The chain employs TRBV2 and TRBJ1-1, with TRBD1 matching over 7 bases. The V segment lost 9 bases and the J segment 3 bases; nucleotides outside the gene matches: 7. The length of the CDR3 is 13 residues. CDR1 and CDR2 from the germline V gene are SNHLY and FYNNEI. The CDR3 here is CARMEGADTEAFF. The CDR3 coding sequence is TGTGCCAGAATGGAGGGGGCAGACACTGAAGCTTTCTTT.

This clonotype was observed many times. This rearrangement joins TRBV3-1 to TRBJ1-1; a weak D match, TRBD1 (5 bases). V lost 6 bases and J lost 0, with 8 bases in between. The CDR3 is made up of 13 amino acids. Germline loops: CDR1 LGHDT, CDR2 YNNKEL (reference sequence). The CDR3 protein is CASSQGVNTEAFF. In DNA form, the CDR3 reads TGTGCCAGCAGTCAGGGAGTGAACACTGAAGCTTTCTTT.

As for this clonotype: This may stem from a read error, because a much larger clone lies one nucleotide away. The chain links TRBV7-9 to TRBJ2-7; D ambiguous. V shed 2 bases and J shed 6 bases, with 14 bases lying between them. CDR1 and CDR2 from the germline V gene are SEHNR and FQNEAQ (reference sequence). The CDR3 totals 14 residues. CDR3 DNA sequence: TGTGCCAGCAGCTTATGGATAGGTCAAAGCGAGCAGTACTTC. Protein product: CASSLWIGQSEQYF.

The rearrangement joins TRBV25-1 to TRBJ1-1; 8 positions agree with TRBD1. Germline V gene sequence: CDR1 MGHDK, CDR2 SYGVNS. The V segment lost 7 bases and the J segment 5 bases; nucleotides outside the gene matches: 3. The CDR3 spans 12 residues. The CDR3 loop reads CASKRTGTEAFF. DNA for the CDR3: TGTGCCAGCAAGAGGACAGGGACTGAAGCTTTCTTT.

The CDR3 coding sequence is TGCGCCAGCAGCCACGACAGGAGCTCTGGCTACACCTTC. Protein sequence: CASSHDRSSGYTF. V usage is TRBV4-3 and J usage is TRBJ1-2; D is possibly TRBD1 (6 bases). V dropped 3 bases and J dropped 7 bases, with 12 bases sitting between them. CDR3 length: 13 residues. Per the germline V gene, CDR1 is LGHNA and CDR2 is YSLEER.

This rearrangement joins TRBV10-3 to TRBJ1-4; 8 nucleotides line up with TRBD1. V was pared by 0 bases and J by 8 bases, with 8 bases of the junction left unmatched. The length of the CDR3 is 16 residues. CDR1 and CDR2 from the germline V gene are ENHRY and SYGVKD. As DNA, the CDR3 is TGTGCCATCAGTGAGTCGCGGGCAGGGGGCGAGGAAAAACTGTTTTTT. As protein: CAISESRAGGEEKLFF.